This TCR beta chain is drawn from a study of shared clonotypes between healthy human individuals. Study details: Per donor, three plates held CD4 naive cells, three held CD4 memory, two held CD8 naive and one held CD8 memory. General study points: Relative to clonotypes present in all four donors, those not shared had lower generation probabilities.

The study separated CD4+ cells into CD45RA+ naive and CD45RA-negative memory subsets. A word on this clone: Its antigen is currently unknown.

Investigators spread the genomic DNA of each subset evenly over several immunoSEQ plates. The repertoire was sequenced with immunoSEQ multiplex PCR; TCRdb's copy has only in-frame clones and lacks some. The sample yields 1 million to 1.2 million clones, roughly 77% seen once. V was shortened by 6 bases and J by 14 bases, with 11 bases between the two germline ends. The germline CDR1 and CDR2 sequences are MDHEN and SYDVKM. This CDR3 has 11 residues. Specimen: memory CD4+ T cells from PBMCs. Subset here: CD45RA-negative fraction. The chain couples TRBV28 to TRBJ1-6; D gene uncertain. The origin of this receptor is a man between 18 and 35 years old in good health. Some clones in this sample may be carry-over from other donors' samples. The DNA for the CDR3 is TGTGCCAGCAGCCGCGTTCTAGCCCTCCACTTT. Translated, it gives CASSRVLALHF.